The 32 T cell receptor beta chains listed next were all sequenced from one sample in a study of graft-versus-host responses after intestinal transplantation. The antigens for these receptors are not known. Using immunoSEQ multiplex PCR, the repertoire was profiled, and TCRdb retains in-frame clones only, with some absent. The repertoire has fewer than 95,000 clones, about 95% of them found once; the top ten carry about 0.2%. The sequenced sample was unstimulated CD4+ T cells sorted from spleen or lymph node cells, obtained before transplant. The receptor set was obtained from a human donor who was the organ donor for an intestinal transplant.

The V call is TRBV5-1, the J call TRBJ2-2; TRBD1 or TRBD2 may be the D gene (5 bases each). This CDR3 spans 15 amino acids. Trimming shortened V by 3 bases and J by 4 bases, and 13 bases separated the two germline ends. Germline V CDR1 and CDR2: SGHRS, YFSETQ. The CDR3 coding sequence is TGCGCCAGCAGCTCCGGGACGTTCGGCACCGGGGAGCTGTTTTTT. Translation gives CASSSGTFGTGELFF.

The CDR3 here is CASSMGGGPYQETQYF. The DNA for the CDR3 is TGTGCCAGTAGTATGGGGGGGGGCCCGTACCAAGAGACCCAGTACTTC. V is TRBV19 and J is TRBJ2-5, with a possible D match to TRBD2 (7 bases). The length of the CDR3 is 16 residues. V gave up 3 bases and J gave up 0 bases, with 14 bases separating them. The germline V gene has CDR1 LNHDA and CDR2 SQIVND (reference sequence).

CDR3 protein: CAWYEGHTEAFF. CDR3 DNA sequence: TGTGCCTGGTATGAGGGACACACTGAAGCTTTCTTT. This sequence joins TRBV30 and TRBJ1-1, with D possibly matching TRBD1 (5 bases). The CDR3 is 12 amino acids. Trimming cost V 5 bases and J 3 bases, with 10 bases left between them. Germline values: CDR1 GTSNPN, CDR2 SVGIG (reference sequence).

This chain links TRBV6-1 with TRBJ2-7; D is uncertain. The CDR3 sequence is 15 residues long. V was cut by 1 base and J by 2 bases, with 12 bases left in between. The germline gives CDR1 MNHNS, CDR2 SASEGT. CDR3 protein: CASSEVAVLTYEQYF. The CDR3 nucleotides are TGTGCCAGCAGTGAAGTGGCGGTTTTGACCTACGAGCAGTACTTC.

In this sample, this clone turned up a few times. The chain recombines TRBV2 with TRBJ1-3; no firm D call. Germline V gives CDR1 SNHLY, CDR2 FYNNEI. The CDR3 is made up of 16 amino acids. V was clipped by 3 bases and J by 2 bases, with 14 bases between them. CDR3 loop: CASSESRIMAGNTIYF. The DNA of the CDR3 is TGTGCCAGCAGTGAGTCCAGGATTATGGCTGGAAACACCATATATTTT.

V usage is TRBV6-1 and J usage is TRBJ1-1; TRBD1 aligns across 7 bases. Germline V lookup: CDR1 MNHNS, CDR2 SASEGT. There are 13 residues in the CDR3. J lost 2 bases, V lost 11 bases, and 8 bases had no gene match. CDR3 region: CAGSRQGNTEAFF. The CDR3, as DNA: TGTGCCGGAAGTAGACAGGGAAACACTGAAGCTTTCTTT.

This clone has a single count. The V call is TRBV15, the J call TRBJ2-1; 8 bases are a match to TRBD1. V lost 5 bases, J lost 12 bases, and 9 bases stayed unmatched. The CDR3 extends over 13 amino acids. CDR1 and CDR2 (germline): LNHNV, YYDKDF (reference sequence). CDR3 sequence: CATSGGTGWWQFF. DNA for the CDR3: TGTGCCACCAGCGGCGGGACAGGATGGTGGCAGTTCTTC.

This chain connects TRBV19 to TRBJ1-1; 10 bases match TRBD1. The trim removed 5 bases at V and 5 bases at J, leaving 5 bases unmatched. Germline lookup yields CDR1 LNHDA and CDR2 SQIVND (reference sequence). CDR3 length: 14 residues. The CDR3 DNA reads TGTGCCAGTAGTGCCGACAGGGGGCTAACTGAAGCTTTCTTT. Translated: CASSADRGLTEAFF.

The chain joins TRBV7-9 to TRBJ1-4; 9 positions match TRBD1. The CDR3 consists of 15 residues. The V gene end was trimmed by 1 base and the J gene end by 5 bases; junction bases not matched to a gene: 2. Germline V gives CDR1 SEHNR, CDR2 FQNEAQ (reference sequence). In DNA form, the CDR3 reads TGTGCCAGCAGCTTAGGACAGGGGGGAAATGAAAAACTGTTTTTT. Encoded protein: CASSLGQGGNEKLFF.

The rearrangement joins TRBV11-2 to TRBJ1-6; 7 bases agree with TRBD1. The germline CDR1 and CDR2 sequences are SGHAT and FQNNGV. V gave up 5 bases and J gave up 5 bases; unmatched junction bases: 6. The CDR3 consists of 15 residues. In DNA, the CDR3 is TGTGCCAGCAGCCGAGGGACAGCCAATAATTCACCCCTCCACTTT. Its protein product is CASSRGTANNSPLHF.

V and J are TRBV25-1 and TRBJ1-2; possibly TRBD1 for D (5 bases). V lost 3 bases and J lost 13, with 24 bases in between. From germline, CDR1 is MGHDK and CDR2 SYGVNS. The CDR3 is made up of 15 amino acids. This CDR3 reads CASSDQKTQTQGITF. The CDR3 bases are TGTGCCAGCAGTGACCAGAAAACCCAGACCCAGGGTATCACCTTC.

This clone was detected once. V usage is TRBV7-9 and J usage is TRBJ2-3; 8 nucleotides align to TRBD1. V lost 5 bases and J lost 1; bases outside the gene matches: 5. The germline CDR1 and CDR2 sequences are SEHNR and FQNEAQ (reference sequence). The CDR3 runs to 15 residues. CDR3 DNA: TGTGCCAGCAGCCTATGGACAGGGCGCACAGATACGCAGTATTTT. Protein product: CASSLWTGRTDTQYF.

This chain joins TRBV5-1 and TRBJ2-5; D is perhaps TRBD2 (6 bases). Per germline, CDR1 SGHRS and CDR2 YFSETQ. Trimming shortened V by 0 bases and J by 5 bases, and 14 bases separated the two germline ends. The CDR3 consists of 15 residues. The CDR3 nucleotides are TGCGCCAGCAGCTTGGCCGCAGGACGGGGGGAGACCCAGTACTTC. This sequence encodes CASSLAAGRGETQYF.

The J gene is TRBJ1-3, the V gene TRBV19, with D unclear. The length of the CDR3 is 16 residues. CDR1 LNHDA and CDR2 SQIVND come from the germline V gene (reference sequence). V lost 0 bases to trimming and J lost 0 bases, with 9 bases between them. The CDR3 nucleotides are TGTGCCAGTAGTATAGATTCATGGGACTCTGGAAACACCATATATTTT. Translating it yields CASSIDSWDSGNTIYF.

The CDR3 bases are TGTGCCAGTAGTATACAGCCCCTCGATACGCAGTATTTT. It codes for CASSIQPLDTQYF. V is TRBV19 and J is TRBJ2-3, with D unresolved. The CDR3 covers 13 residues. V was shortened by 2 bases and J by 6 bases, with 9 bases between the two germline ends. From germline, CDR1 is LNHDA and CDR2 SQIVND (reference sequence).

CDR3 region: CASSQEPTGLNTEAFF. For the CDR3, the DNA is TGCGCCAGCAGCCAGGAACCGACAGGGTTGAACACTGAAGCTTTCTTT. This chain links TRBV4-3 with TRBJ1-1, with 7 bases aligning to TRBD1. With V trimmed by 3 bases and J by 0 bases, 7 bases remained unmatched. There are 16 residues in the CDR3. Germline assignment: CDR1 LGHNA and CDR2 YSLEER.

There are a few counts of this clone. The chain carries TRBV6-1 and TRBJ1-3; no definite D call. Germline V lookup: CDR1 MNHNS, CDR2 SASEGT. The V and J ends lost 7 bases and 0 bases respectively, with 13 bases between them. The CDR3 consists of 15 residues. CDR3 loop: CASIERPRSGNTIYF. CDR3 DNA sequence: TGTGCCAGCATCGAGAGACCGCGCTCTGGAAACACCATATATTTT.

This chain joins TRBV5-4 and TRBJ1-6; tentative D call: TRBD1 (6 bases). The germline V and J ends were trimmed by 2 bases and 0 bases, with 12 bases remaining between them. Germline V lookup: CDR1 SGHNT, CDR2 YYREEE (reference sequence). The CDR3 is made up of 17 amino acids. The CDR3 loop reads CASSFRQASSYNSPLHF. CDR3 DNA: TGTGCCAGCAGCTTTCGACAGGCGAGCTCCTATAATTCACCCCTCCACTTT.

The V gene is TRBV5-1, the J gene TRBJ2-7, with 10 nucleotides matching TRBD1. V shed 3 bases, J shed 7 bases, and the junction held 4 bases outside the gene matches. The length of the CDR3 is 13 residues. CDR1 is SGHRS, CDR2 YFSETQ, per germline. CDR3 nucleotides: TGCGCCAGCAGCTGGGACAGGGGTGGAGAGCAGTACTTC. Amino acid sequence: CASSWDRGGEQYF.

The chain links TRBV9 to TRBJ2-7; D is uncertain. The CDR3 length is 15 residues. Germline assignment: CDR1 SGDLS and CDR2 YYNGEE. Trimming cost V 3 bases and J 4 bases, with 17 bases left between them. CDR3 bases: TGTGCCAGCAGCGGAGACCTCGCCCCCCCTTACGAGCAGTACTTC. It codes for CASSGDLAPPYEQYF.

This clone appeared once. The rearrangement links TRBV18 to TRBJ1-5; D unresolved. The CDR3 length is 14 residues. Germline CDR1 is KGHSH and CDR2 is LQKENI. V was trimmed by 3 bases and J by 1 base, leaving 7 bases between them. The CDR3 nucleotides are TGTGCCAGCTCACCTCAGAGCAGCAATCAGCCCCAGCATTTT. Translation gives CASSPQSSNQPQHF.

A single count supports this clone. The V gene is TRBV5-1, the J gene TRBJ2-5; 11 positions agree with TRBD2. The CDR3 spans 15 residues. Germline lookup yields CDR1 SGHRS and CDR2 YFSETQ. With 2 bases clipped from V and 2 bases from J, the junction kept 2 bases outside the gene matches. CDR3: CASSFSGGEQETQYF. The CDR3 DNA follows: TGCGCCAGCAGCTTTAGCGGGGGGGAACAAGAGACCCAGTACTTC.

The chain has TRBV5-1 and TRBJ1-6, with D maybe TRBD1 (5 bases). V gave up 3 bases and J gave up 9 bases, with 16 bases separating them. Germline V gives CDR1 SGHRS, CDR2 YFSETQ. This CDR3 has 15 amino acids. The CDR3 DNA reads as TGCGCCAGCAGCTCGGCCCCTGCAGGGACTTCACCCCTCCACTTT. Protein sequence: CASSSAPAGTSPLHF.

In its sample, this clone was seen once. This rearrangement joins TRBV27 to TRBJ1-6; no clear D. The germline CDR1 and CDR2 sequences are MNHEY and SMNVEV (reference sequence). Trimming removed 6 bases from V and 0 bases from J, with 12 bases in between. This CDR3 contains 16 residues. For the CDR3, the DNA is TGTGCCAGCAGAAGTTTCCAGGACTCCTATAATTCACCCCTCCACTTT. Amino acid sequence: CASRSFQDSYNSPLHF.

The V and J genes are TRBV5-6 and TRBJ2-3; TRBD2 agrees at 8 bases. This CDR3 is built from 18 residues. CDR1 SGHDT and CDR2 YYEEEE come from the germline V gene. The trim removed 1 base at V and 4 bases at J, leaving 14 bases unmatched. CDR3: CASSLFQGFAGGADTQYF. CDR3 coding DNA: TGTGCCAGCAGCTTGTTCCAGGGTTTTGCGGGGGGCGCAGATACGCAGTATTTT.

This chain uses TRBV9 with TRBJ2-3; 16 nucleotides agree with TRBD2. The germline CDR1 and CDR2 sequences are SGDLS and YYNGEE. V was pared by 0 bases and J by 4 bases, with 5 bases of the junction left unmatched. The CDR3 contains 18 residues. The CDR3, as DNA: TGTGCCAGCAGCGTAGTGGGACTAGCGGGGGGGGGCGCAGATACGCAGTATTTT. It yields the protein CASSVVGLAGGGADTQYF. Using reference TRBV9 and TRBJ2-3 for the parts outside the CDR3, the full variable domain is DSGVTQTPKHLITATGQRVTLRCSPRSGDLSVYWYQQSLDQGLQFLIQYYNGEERAKGNILERFSAQQFPDLHSELNLSSLELGDSALYFCASSVVGLAGGGADTQYFGPGTRLTVL.

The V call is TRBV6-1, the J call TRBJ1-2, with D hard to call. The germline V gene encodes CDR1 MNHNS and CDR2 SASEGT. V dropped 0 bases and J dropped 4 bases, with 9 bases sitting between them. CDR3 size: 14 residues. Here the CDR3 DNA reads TGTGCCAGCAGTGAAGCGGCCGCGTTCTATGGCTACACCTTC. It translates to CASSEAAAFYGYTF.

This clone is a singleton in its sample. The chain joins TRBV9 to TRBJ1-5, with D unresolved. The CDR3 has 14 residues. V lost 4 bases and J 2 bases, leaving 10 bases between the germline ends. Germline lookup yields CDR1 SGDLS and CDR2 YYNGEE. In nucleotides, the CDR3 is TGTGCCAGCAGCCCAGATGTTGGCAATCAGCCCCAGCATTTT. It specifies CASSPDVGNQPQHF.

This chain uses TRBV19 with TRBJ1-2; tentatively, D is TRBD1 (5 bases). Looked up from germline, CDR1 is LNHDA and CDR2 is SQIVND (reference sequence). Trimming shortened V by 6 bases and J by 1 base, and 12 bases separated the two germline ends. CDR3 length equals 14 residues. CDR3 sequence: CASSLGLNNYGYTF. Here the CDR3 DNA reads TGTGCCAGTAGCTTGGGACTGAATAACTATGGCTACACCTTC.

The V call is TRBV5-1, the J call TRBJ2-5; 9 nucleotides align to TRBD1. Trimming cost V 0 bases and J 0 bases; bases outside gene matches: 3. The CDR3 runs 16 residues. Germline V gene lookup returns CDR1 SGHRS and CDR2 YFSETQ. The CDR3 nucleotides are TGCGCCAGCAGCTTGGCCGGGACAGGGTACCAAGAGACCCAGTACTTC. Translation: CASSLAGTGYQETQYF.

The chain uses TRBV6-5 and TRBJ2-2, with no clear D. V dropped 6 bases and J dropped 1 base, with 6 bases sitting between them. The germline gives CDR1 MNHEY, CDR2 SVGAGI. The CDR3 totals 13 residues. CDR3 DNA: TGTGCCAGCAGGGACGGGAACACCGGGGAGCTGTTTTTT. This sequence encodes CASRDGNTGELFF.

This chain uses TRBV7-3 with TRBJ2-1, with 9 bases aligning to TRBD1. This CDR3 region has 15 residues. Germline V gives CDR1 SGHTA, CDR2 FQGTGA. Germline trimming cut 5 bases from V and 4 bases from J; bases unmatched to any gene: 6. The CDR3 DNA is TGTGCCAGCAGCCCCGACAGGGGGTCTTACAATGAGCAGTTCTTC. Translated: CASSPDRGSYNEQFF. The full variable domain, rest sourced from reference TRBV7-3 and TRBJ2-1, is GAGVSQTPSNKVTEKGKYVELRCDPISGHTALYWYRQSLGQGPEFLIYFQGTGAADDSGLPNDRFFAVRPEGSVSTLKIQRTERGDSAVYLCASSPDRGSYNEQFFGPGTRLTVL.